These 9 T cell receptor beta chains were all obtained from the same sample, sequenced in a study of CD8+ T cells in alopecia areata. cDNA serving as the sequencing template came from extracted, reverse transcribed RNA. Data came from immunoSEQ multiplex PCR; TCRdb stores just in-frame clones and leaves some out. The table lists approximately 180,000 clones, roughly 63% of them singletons. Material: CD4+ T cells sorted from blood, obtained at week 0. These receptors came from a human donor with alopecia areata.

To note about this clone: The same CDR3 is also encoded by other DNA sequences in this sample. V and J are TRBV6-5 and TRBJ1-1, with D unclear. V dropped 3 bases and J dropped 1 base, with 6 bases sitting between them. The germline V gene has CDR1 MNHEY and CDR2 SVGAGI. This CDR3 region has 13 residues. The chain's CDR3 is CASSYGRNTEAFF. CDR3 nucleotide sequence: TGTGCCAGCAGTTATGGAAGGAACACTGAAGCTTTCTTT.

V is TRBV9 and J is TRBJ2-5; D is undetermined. The V gene's germline CDR1 is SGDLS and CDR2 YYNGEE. Trimming took off 0 bases at V and 0 bases at J, with 3 bases between the two ends. This CDR3 is built from 13 residues. CDR3 sequence (DNA): TGTGCCAGCAGCGTAGGTAACCAAGAGACCCAGTACTTC. Protein product: CASSVGNQETQYF.

This clone was recorded a few times. V is TRBV20-1 and J is TRBJ1-1; possible D gene TRBD1, 5 bases. CDR1 DFQATT and CDR2 SNEGSKA come from the germline V gene (reference sequence). The CDR3 totals 11 residues. V gave up 3 bases and J gave up 9 bases, with 11 bases separating them. The CDR3 loop reads CSASWGTQAFF. CDR3 bases: TGCAGTGCTAGTTGGGGGACCCAAGCTTTCTTT.

J is TRBJ2-7 and V is TRBV2; D perhaps matches TRBD1 (5 bases). Germline assignment: CDR1 SNHLY and CDR2 FYNNEI. The CDR3 totals 12 residues. V was cut by 3 bases and J by 6 bases, with 9 bases left in between. The CDR3 protein is CASSEGHSEQYF. The CDR3 DNA reads as TGTGCCAGCAGTGAGGGGCACAGCGAGCAGTACTTC.

The chain has TRBV30 and TRBJ1-1; the D gene is possibly TRBD1 (6 bases). In germline, CDR1 is GTSNPN, CDR2 SVGIG (reference sequence). The V end lost 5 bases, the J end lost 3 bases, and 19 bases lay between the germline ends. The CDR3 is 15 residues long. The DNA of the CDR3 is TGTGCCTGGTCCAGGGGCGCTAGGGTTGACACTGAAGCTTTCTTT. It specifies CAWSRGARVDTEAFF.

This chain uses TRBV29-1 with TRBJ2-1; no clear D gene. The length of the CDR3 is 16 residues. V lost 2 bases, J lost 6 bases, and 20 bases lay in between. Germline CDR1 SQVTM, CDR2 ANQGSEA. CDR3 sequence reads: CSVELQTRVNLNEQFF. The CDR3 nucleotides are TGCAGCGTTGAACTTCAGACCCGAGTCAACCTCAATGAGCAGTTCTTC.

The chain recombines TRBV5-1 with TRBJ2-7; 7 nucleotides match TRBD2. This CDR3 has 16 amino acids. Trimming cost V 2 bases and J 2 bases; bases outside gene matches: 10. Germline V gene data show CDR1 as SGHRS and CDR2 as YFSETQ. This CDR3 is CASSFRASGVTYEQYF. In nucleotides, the CDR3 is TGCGCCAGCAGCTTCCGGGCCAGCGGGGTTACCTACGAGCAGTACTTC.

This clone was seen only a few times. This sequence joins TRBV29-1 and TRBJ2-2; no firm D call. The V gene's germline CDR1 is SQVTM and CDR2 ANQGSEA. V dropped 7 bases and J dropped 0 bases, with 6 bases sitting between them. This CDR3 contains 12 residues. CDR3 sequence reads: CSALPNTGELFF. The CDR3 nucleotides are TGCAGCGCTCTTCCGAACACCGGGGAGCTGTTTTTT.

This chain uses TRBV10-2 with TRBJ1-5; D remains unclear. The germline V gene encodes CDR1 WSHSY and CDR2 SAAADI. V was trimmed by 4 bases and J by 1 base, leaving 5 bases between them. This CDR3 region has 13 residues. The DNA for the CDR3 is TGCGCCAGCAGTGGCTCGAGCAATCAGCCCCAGCATTTT. Translating gives CASSGSSNQPQHF.